Shown below are 21 T cell receptor beta chains from a single sample sequenced in a study of cytomegalovirus exposure and HLA in healthy donors. PCR employed 60 Vbeta and 13 Jbeta primers. Repertoires were generated with immunoSEQ multiplex PCR, while TCRdb's copy carries only in-frame clones and drops some. The profile shows about 98,000 clones, around 74% of them singletons. Sequenced sample: PBMCs. All receptors derive from a male donor in good health and CMV-seronegative.

The chain is built from TRBV7-3 and TRBJ2-5, with TRBD2 as a possible D gene (6 bases). Germline loops: CDR1 SGHTA, CDR2 FQGTGA. Trimming cost V 1 base and J 2 bases, with 11 bases left between them. This CDR3 region has 15 residues. CDR3 residues: CASSLMAGSQETQYF. CDR3 bases: TGTGCCAGCAGCTTAATGGCGGGGAGTCAAGAGACCCAGTACTTC. The variable domain in full, with the rest retrieved from reference TRBV7-3 and TRBJ2-5, is GAGVSQTPSNKVTEKGKYVELRCDPISGHTALYWYRQSLGQGPEFLIYFQGTGAADDSGLPNDRFFAVRPEGSVSTLKIQRTERGDSAVYLCASSLMAGSQETQYFGPGTRLLVL.

The CDR3 sequence: CASSGAGGWETQYF. The CDR3 DNA follows: TGCGCCAGCAGCGGAGCGGGAGGTTGGGAGACCCAGTACTTC. The chain recombines TRBV10-2 with TRBJ2-5, with 9 bases that match TRBD2. The CDR3 is 14 residues long. The germline CDR1 and CDR2 sequences are WSHSY and SAAADI. V shed 6 bases and J 5 bases; nucleotides not matched to a gene: 7.

The chain links TRBV5-1 to TRBJ1-1, with no clear D. CDR3 length: 14 residues. Trimming took 0 bases from V and 0 from J, leaving 6 bases between them. In germline, CDR1 is SGHRS, CDR2 YFSETQ. The CDR3 DNA is TGCGCCAGCAGCTTGGTGGCCGTGAACACTGAAGCTTTCTTT. Encoded protein: CASSLVAVNTEAFF. Based on the CDR3 plus reference TRBV5-1 and TRBJ1-1, the full variable domain is KAGVTQTPRYLIKTRGQQVTLSCSPISGHRSVSWYQQTPGQGLQFLFEYFSETQRNKGNFPGRFSGRQFSNSRSEMNVSTLELGDSALYLCASSLVAVNTEAFFGQGTRLTVV.

The chain joins TRBV5-6 to TRBJ2-7, with 7 bases aligning to TRBD1. The CDR3 runs to 16 residues. The V and J ends lost 0 bases and 6 bases, in that order; junction bases with no gene match: 12. CDR1 is SGHDT, CDR2 YYEEEE, per germline. The CDR3 DNA sequence: TGTGCCAGCAGCTTGGCTAAGGTCAACAGGGGTTGCGAGCAGTACTTC. It encodes CASSLAKVNRGCEQYF.

The chain links TRBV28 to TRBJ2-7, with D perhaps matching TRBD2 (6 bases). Trimming pared 4 bases from V and 0 bases from J, leaving 22 bases between. Germline V gives CDR1 MDHEN, CDR2 SYDVKM. The CDR3 is 18 amino acids. The CDR3 sequence: CASSYPSGVGDYSYEQYF. CDR3 nucleotide sequence: TGTGCCAGCAGTTACCCCTCGGGGGTGGGCGACTACTCCTACGAGCAGTACTTC.

This clone was recorded a few times. Other DNA sequences in the same sample also yield this CDR3. This sequence joins TRBV30 and TRBJ2-7, with TRBD1 as a possible D gene (5 bases). The CDR3 spans 12 residues. CDR1 is GTSNPN and CDR2 is SVGIG in the germline V gene (reference sequence). The V end lost 4 bases, the J end lost 2 bases, and 9 bases lay between the germline ends. In DNA form, the CDR3 reads TGTGCCTGGAATCCAGGGCCCTACGAGCAGTACTTC. It is translated as CAWNPGPYEQYF.

The chain uses TRBV6-1 and TRBJ2-3; 9 bases line up with TRBD2. The J segment lost 4 bases and the V segment lost 6 bases, leaving 8 bases of the junction unmatched. The CDR3 sequence is 15 residues long. Per the germline V gene, CDR1 is MNHNS and CDR2 is SASEGT. The CDR3 protein is CASSGGLAFPDTQYF. The CDR3 DNA follows: TGTGCCAGCAGCGGGGGACTAGCTTTTCCAGATACGCAGTATTTT.

V is TRBV7-9 and J is TRBJ2-1; 10 positions match TRBD2. Trimming cost V 5 bases and J 5 bases; bases outside gene matches: 9. CDR1 is SEHNR, CDR2 FQNEAQ, per germline (reference sequence). CDR3 length: 16 residues. CDR3 bases: TGTGCCAGCAGCATAAGCGGGAGGGCCTACCACAATGAGCAGTTCTTC. As protein: CASSISGRAYHNEQFF.

The sample holds a few counts of this clone. This chain uses TRBV11-2 with TRBJ1-1, with D possibly matching TRBD1 (6 bases). V shed 5 bases and J shed 8 bases, with 21 bases lying between them. Germline values: CDR1 SGHAT, CDR2 FQNNGV. The CDR3 runs 15 residues. The CDR3, as DNA: TGTGCCAGCAGCCGAACAGGGTGGGACGGAACGGAAGCTTTCTTT. It is translated as CASSRTGWDGTEAFF.

The chain recombines TRBV7-3 with TRBJ2-3, with D hard to call. The CDR3 is 13 amino acids. Trimming left V 5 bases short and J 0 bases short, with 6 bases between. Germline-derived CDR1 and CDR2 are SGHTA and FQGTGA. The CDR3: CASSPLSTDTQYF. The CDR3 nucleotides read TGTGCCAGCAGCCCGTTAAGCACAGATACGCAGTATTTT.

This clone was observed a single time. The chain joins TRBV29-1 to TRBJ2-2, with D perhaps matching TRBD2 (5 bases). The V gene lost 3 bases and the J gene lost 1 base, with 6 bases spanning the gap. Looked up from germline, CDR1 is SQVTM and CDR2 is ANQGSEA. This CDR3 comprises 13 residues. As DNA, the CDR3 is TGCAGCGTTGACAGCGGGAACACCGGGGAGCTGTTTTTT. It encodes CSVDSGNTGELFF.

This clone was recorded only once. This rearrangement joins TRBV11-2 to TRBJ2-7; 9 bases are a match to TRBD1. The V and J ends lost 0 bases and 1 base, in that order; junction bases with no gene match: 10. Germline assignment: CDR1 SGHAT and CDR2 FQNNGV. The CDR3 contains 18 residues. The CDR3 spells CASSLDRQGGGLSYEQYF. The CDR3 DNA follows: TGTGCCAGCAGCTTAGACCGACAGGGGGGGGGACTATCCTACGAGCAGTACTTC.

V gene TRBV6-1 combines with J gene TRBJ2-7, with D uncertain. CDR1 and CDR2 (germline): MNHNS, SASEGT. V was cut by 2 bases and J by 7 bases, with 9 bases left in between. The CDR3 sequence is 12 residues long. This chain's CDR3 is CASSEWSDEQYF. The CDR3 coding sequence is TGTGCCAGCAGTGAATGGTCAGATGAGCAGTACTTC.

This chain connects TRBV30 to TRBJ2-3; 10 bases agree with TRBD2. Trimming removed 3 bases from V and 5 bases from J; junction bases left unmatched: 23. Germline lookup yields CDR1 GTSNPN and CDR2 SVGIG (reference sequence). The CDR3 sequence is 20 residues long. CDR3 sequence reads: CAWRPNRDYLAGVWGDTQYF. The CDR3 nucleotides read TGTGCCTGGAGACCTAACCGGGACTATCTAGCGGGGGTTTGGGGAGATACGCAGTATTTT.

The CDR3 DNA follows: TGTGCCAGCAGCTACAGGTTAGCGAACACCGGGGAGCTGTTTTTT. Translation gives CASSYRLANTGELFF. The V call is TRBV2, the J call TRBJ2-2, with a weak D call TRBD1 (5 bases). V was trimmed by 6 bases and J by 0 bases, leaving 11 bases between them. The CDR3 length is 15 residues. Looked up from germline, CDR1 is SNHLY and CDR2 is FYNNEI. Full variable domain (remainder filled in from reference TRBV2 and TRBJ2-2): EPEVTQTPSHQVTQMGQEVILRCVPISNHLYFYWYRQILGQKVEFLVSFYNNEISEKSEIFDDQFSVERPDGSNFTLKIRSTKLEDSAMYFCASSYRLANTGELFFGEGSRLTVL.

The chain uses TRBV6-1 and TRBJ1-5, with D tentatively TRBD1 (5 bases). The CDR3 loop spans 14 amino acids. The V and J ends lost 4 bases and 12 bases respectively, with 19 bases between them. The germline gives CDR1 MNHNS, CDR2 SASEGT. The DNA of the CDR3 is TGTGCCAGCAGTGGACAGCGGGGACCCAGCATCCAGCATTTT. This encodes CASSGQRGPSIQHF.

This clone was counted a few times. CDR3 in amino acids: CASSPGGDYEQYF. CDR3 DNA sequence: TGTGCCAGCAGCCCGGGTGGTGACTACGAGCAGTACTTC. The chain couples TRBV5-6 to TRBJ2-7, with D unresolved. The germline gives CDR1 SGHDT, CDR2 YYEEEE. Deletions cut 4 bases from V and 3 bases from J, with 11 bases between. The CDR3 spans 13 residues. The variable domain in full, completed from reference TRBV5-6 and TRBJ2-7, reads DAGVTQSPTHLIKTRGQQVTLRCSPKSGHDTVSWYQQALGQGPQFIFQYYEEEERQRGNFPDRFSGHQFPNYSSELNVNALLLGDSALYLCASSPGGDYEQYFGPGTRLTVT.

CDR3 region: CARGTGAGNIQYF. The CDR3 DNA reads TGTGCCAGGGGGACAGGGGCGGGAAACATTCAGTACTTC. The gene calls are TRBV2 and TRBJ2-4; 10 positions match TRBD1. V lost 9 bases, J lost 6 bases, and 5 bases stayed unmatched. Germline lookup yields CDR1 SNHLY and CDR2 FYNNEI. The length of the CDR3 is 13 residues.

The rearrangement links TRBV11-2 to TRBJ1-3; no definite D call. This CDR3 spans 15 amino acids. V was pared by 2 bases and J by 0 bases, with 8 bases between. From germline, CDR1 is SGHAT and CDR2 FQNNGV. CDR3 in amino acids: CASSLSYNSGNTIYF. The CDR3 DNA is TGTGCCAGCAGCTTAAGCTATAACTCTGGAAACACCATATATTTT.

The V gene is TRBV7-3, the J gene TRBJ2-3; unclear D gene. Per germline, CDR1 SGHTA and CDR2 FQGTGA. The CDR3 extends over 16 amino acids. With 5 bases removed from V and 0 bases from J, the gap between germline ends came to 15 bases. For the CDR3, the DNA is TGTGCCAGCAGCAATCGTCGTGGGCGAAGCACAGATACGCAGTATTTT. Its protein product is CASSNRRGRSTDTQYF.

The count of this clone is one. The V and J genes are TRBV7-2 and TRBJ1-4, with a weak D call TRBD1 (5 bases). Looked up from germline, CDR1 is SGHTA and CDR2 is FQGNSA. The CDR3 consists of 14 residues. The V end lost 5 bases, the J end lost 8 bases, and 15 bases lay between the germline ends. This CDR3 reads CASSLQGSKEKLFF. The CDR3 DNA reads as TGTGCCAGCAGCCTTCAGGGTTCAAAGGAAAAACTGTTTTTT.